This TCR beta chain is drawn from a study of T cells in Graves' hyperthyroidism and ophthalmopathy. Amplification targeted TCR beta CDR3 regions from RNA transcripts. HTBI primers drove first-round RT-PCR of the TCR CDR3. TCRdb re-analysed the multiplex PCR reads in MiXCR, keeping a single row per CDR3 protein. The profile covers roughly 170,000 distinct CDR3 sequences, with over 15% appearing a single time and about 31% taken by the ten largest. This clonotype was seen at least ten times. This CDR3 contains 11 residues. Trimming cost V 3 bases and J 12 bases, with 12 bases left between them. Germline-derived CDR1 and CDR2 are SGHRS and YFSETQ.

The sequence derives from a woman aged 50 to 65 with Graves' hyperthyroidism. The chain employs TRBV5-1 and TRBJ1-1; D uncertain. The sample taken for sequencing was blood. The CDR3: CASSWRDSTFF. The DNA for the CDR3 is TGCGCCAGCAGCTGGCGGGATTCTACTTTCTTT.